This is a list of T cell receptor beta chains from one sample in a study of identical twins. TCRdb fed the 5' RACE reads into MiXCR, producing one record per CDR3 protein. The repertoire holds roughly 570,000 distinct CDR3 sequences, with 9% to 10% as singletons. The data were also submitted as part of a second study, on yellow fever vaccine responses in identical twins.

Specimen: PBMCs. The receptors come from a woman aged 18-29 years in good health. Both conserved end residues are part of each CDR3. The order of the fields is V gene, CDR3 protein.

V: TRBV9
CDR3: CASSVSRNTDTQYF

V: TRBV5-1
CDR3: CASSSPTDSYEQYF

V: TRBV13
CDR3: CASSSSEAPTSEQFF

V: TRBV6-2/TRBV6-3
CDR3: CASSQIPGPGETQYF

V: TRBV3-1
CDR3: CASSQAGGINYGYTF

V: TRBV4-1
CDR3: CASSQRTVGDIQYF

V: TRBV4-2
CDR3: CASSQGPAGGPSEQFF

V: TRBV5-1
CDR3: CASRPSGWDTEAFF

V: TRBV20-1
CDR3: CSARDVAGHYNEQFF

V: TRBV29-1
CDR3: CSVGPGGYEQYF

V: TRBV20-1
CDR3: CSAPRGANVLTF

V: TRBV24-1
CDR3: CATSDPASGNYNEQFF

V: TRBV7-9
CDR3: CASSIATGGRETQYF

V: TRBV20-1
CDR3: CSAGGDFYGETQYF

V: TRBV29-1
CDR3: CSVQGLSTGELFF

V: TRBV4-2
CDR3: CASSQVQIAGYRTDTQYF

V: TRBV15
CDR3: CATMPDRNYEQYF

V: TRBV18
CDR3: CASSPPTSSLGLFF

V: TRBV7-3
CDR3: CASSTGQVGIYGYTF

V: TRBV6-2/TRBV6-3
CDR3: CASSSWTSGRKSYEQYF

V: TRBV20-1
CDR3: CSAPGQRGPSSNTGELFF

V: TRBV10-2
CDR3: CASSELGQGNYGYTF

V: TRBV12-3/TRBV12-4
CDR3: CASSSPGQTLAKNIQYF

V: TRBV5-1
CDR3: CASSLDSPSTDTQYF

V: TRBV4-3
CDR3: CASSHDRDSVYEQYF

V: TRBV28
CDR3: CATDTKGEQYF

V: TRBV20-1
CDR3: CSAKNTGTENYGYTF

V: TRBV5-1
CDR3: CASSLGQGYDSPLHF

V: TRBV15
CDR3: CATSNSNSFGELFF

V: TRBV7-9
CDR3: CASSRTDSYGYTF

V: TRBV5-1
CDR3: CASSLGGTGGIDEQFF

V: TRBV4-3
CDR3: CASSQVGLKAANEQFF

V: TRBV29-1
CDR3: CSVEDLQDTGDEQFF

V: TRBV27
CDR3: CASSPRGLAEIQETQYF

V: TRBV20-1
CDR3: CSASGPSATNEKLFF

V: TRBV11-1
CDR3: CASSLALTRRGGSYNEQFF

V: TRBV7-2
CDR3: CASSLELNTGELFF

V: TRBV7-9
CDR3: CASSPESLETQYF

V: TRBV12-3/TRBV12-4
CDR3: CASSIPLADITNTGELFF

V: TRBV5-6
CDR3: CASSPGGRDTEAFF

V: TRBV24-1
CDR3: CATSDWTAGKETQYF

V: TRBV7-2
CDR3: CASSPSGVRGSGNEQFF

V: TRBV7-9
CDR3: CATHSGNTIYF

V: TRBV20-1
CDR3: CSARDPGRGRMNEQFF

V: TRBV6-5
CDR3: CASSYWQSKDTQYF

V: TRBV7-3
CDR3: CASSSSGYRNTGELFF